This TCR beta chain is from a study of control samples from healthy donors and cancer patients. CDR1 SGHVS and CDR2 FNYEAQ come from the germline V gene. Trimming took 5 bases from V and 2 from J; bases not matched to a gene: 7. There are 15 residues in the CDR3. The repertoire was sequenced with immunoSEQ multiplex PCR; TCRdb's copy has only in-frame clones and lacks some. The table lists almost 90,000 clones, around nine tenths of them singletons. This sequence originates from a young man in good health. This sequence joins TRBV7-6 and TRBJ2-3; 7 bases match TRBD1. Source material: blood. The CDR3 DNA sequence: TGTGCCAGCAGCGGTGACAGGGAAAACACAGATACGCAGTATTTT. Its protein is CASSGDRENTDTQYF.